This record covers a single T cell receptor beta chain. Its matching antigen is unknown. The data were obtained in a study of vaccination and CD4 T cells after COVID-19. The Oncomine TCR Beta short-read assay was what sequenced the DNA obtained from cultured CD4+ T cells. Cultured CD4+ T cells were the source of extracted genomic DNA. Each CDR3 protein is one row after TCRdb ran MiXCR on the PCR reads. The repertoire holds a few thousand distinct CDR3 sequences, with about 71% as singletons. This sample's treatment: roughly 10-day PBMC culture with coronavirus spike peptide pools or control peptides (ViraFEST assay). The CDR3 is made up of 14 amino acids. Germline CDR1 SGDLS, CDR2 YYNGEE. Trimming took 2 bases from V and 1 from J, leaving 9 bases between them.

This sequence was found in a human donor who had recovered from COVID-19. This chain joins TRBV9 and TRBJ1-1, with TRBD1 as a possible D gene (5 bases). Specimen: CD4+ T cells from blood, cultured in vitro. The CDR3 DNA sequence: TGTGCCAGCAGCGTCTCCGGACAGAACACTGAAGCTTTCTTT. Protein product: CASSVSGQNTEAFF.